Sequencing of this TCR beta chain was carried out in a study of blood T cells in healthy people across ages. General study results and limits: Estimates based on one million T cells were treated as lower bounds.

This CDR3 comprises 13 residues. V was pared by 8 bases and J by 0 bases, with 10 bases between. Germline V gives CDR1 LNHNV, CDR2 YYDKDF (reference sequence). Each of the donors had 9 to 10 milliliters of peripheral blood drawn into EDTA-treated Vacutainer tubes. A sample-barcoded 5' primer and a J-beta primer mix were used in a second PCR of roughly 7 to 12 cycles. The template-switch adaptor was a 5' adaptor with 12 random nucleotides. It tagged each cDNA molecule. TCRdb re-derived calls from the 5' RACE reads in MiXCR, one entry per CDR3 protein. This sample has fewer than 700,000 distinct CDR3 sequences, with around two fifths found just once. Remarks on this clonotype: The antigen is undetermined.

This chain links TRBV15 with TRBJ1-1; no definite D call. The receptor was isolated from a man older than 75 in good health. The sequencing sample was made of blood. CDR3 nucleotide sequence: TGTGCCACCTCTACACGCATGAACACTGAAGCTTTCTTT. This gives the protein CATSTRMNTEAFF.